Listed here are 10 T cell receptor beta chains from one sample, sequenced in a study of blood T cell repertoires in COVID-19. The assay was immunoSEQ multiplex PCR, and TCRdb's table has in-frame clones only and misses some. The table has approximately 200,000 clones, 80% to 90% seen once. Sequenced input: peripheral blood. These TCRs come from a man aged 65-85 years with active or convalescent COVID-19.

The gene calls are TRBV27 and TRBJ2-3; 8 bases are a match to TRBD2. Germline CDR1 MNHEY, CDR2 SMNVEV (reference sequence). J gave up 4 bases and V 6 bases, and 3 bases lay outside the gene matches. The CDR3 extends over 13 amino acids. CDR3 in DNA: TGTGCCAGCAGCGGACTAGCAGCAGATACGCAGTATTTT. This translates into CASSGLAADTQYF.

The chain employs TRBV6-6 and TRBJ1-5; D is unresolved. The CDR3 extends over 14 amino acids. The V end was cut by 6 bases, the J end by 4 bases, with 13 bases between. Germline-derived CDR1 and CDR2 are MNHNY and SVGAGI (reference sequence). The CDR3 reads CASRPSAGNQPQHF. The DNA for the CDR3 is TGTGCCAGCAGGCCCAGCGCGGGGAATCAGCCCCAGCATTTT.

A few counts support this clone. Here the CDR3 DNA reads TGCGCCAGCAGCGGACAGGGTCCGGGCGACACTGAAGCTTTCTTT. Residues: CASSGQGPGDTEAFF. V is TRBV5-1 and J is TRBJ1-1; 8 positions match TRBD1. Germline V gene data show CDR1 as SGHRS and CDR2 as YFSETQ. The V and J ends lost 4 bases and 3 bases, in that order; junction bases with no gene match: 8. The CDR3 runs to 15 residues.

The rearrangement links TRBV4-3 to TRBJ2-2; 14 positions match TRBD2. CDR3 length: 19 residues. Germline V gene lookup returns CDR1 LGHNA and CDR2 YSLEER. V shed 0 bases and J 4 bases; nucleotides not matched to a gene: 7. The CDR3 DNA reads TGCGCCAGCAGCCAAGATTTCCTGGGACTAGCGGGAGCCACCGGGGAGCTGTTTTTT. Its protein product is CASSQDFLGLAGATGELFF.

The chain joins TRBV10-2 to TRBJ2-7, with TRBD1 matching over 7 bases. Trimming at V came to 6 bases and at J to 7 bases, leaving 6 bases not matched to a gene. Per germline, CDR1 WSHSY and CDR2 SAAADI. The CDR3 sequence is 12 residues long. The DNA of the CDR3 is TGCGCCAGCAGGCAGACAGGGACGGAGCAGTACTTC. This gives the protein CASRQTGTEQYF.

This chain's CDR3 is CASSLVTGSSYEQYF. The DNA for the CDR3 is TGTGCCAGCAGCTTAGTAACGGGGAGCTCCTACGAGCAGTACTTC. The V call is TRBV7-2, the J call TRBJ2-7, with D possibly matching TRBD2 (5 bases). Germline V gene lookup returns CDR1 SGHTA and CDR2 FQGNSA. The CDR3 contains 15 residues. Trimming removed 1 base from V and 0 bases from J, with 10 bases in between.

The rearrangement uses TRBV23-1 and TRBJ1-1, with 7 positions matching TRBD1. TRBV23-1 is an open reading frame, and its role is uncertain. This CDR3 has 17 amino acids. With V trimmed by 3 bases and J by 1 base, 11 bases remained unmatched. The CDR3 DNA reads TGCGCCAGCAGTCACTACGTTCCGGGACAGAGGAACACTGAAGCTTTCTTT. Its protein product is CASSHYVPGQRNTEAFF.

V gene TRBV11-2 combines with J gene TRBJ1-2, with D maybe TRBD1 (6 bases). This CDR3 has 15 residues. V was clipped by 7 bases and J by 5 bases, with 20 bases between them. Germline loops: CDR1 SGHAT, CDR2 FQNNGV. This CDR3 is CASTPGGLNRYGYTF. The CDR3 DNA reads as TGTGCCAGCACCCCGGGGGGGCTGAATCGGTATGGCTACACCTTC.

This clone came up once. This chain links TRBV5-1 with TRBJ1-4; 8 bases match TRBD1. Trimming cost V 4 bases and J 8 bases; bases outside gene matches: 7. Germline CDR1 reads SGHRS; CDR2 reads YFSETQ. The CDR3 is 14 residues long. Here the CDR3 DNA reads TGCGCCAGCAGCCCCCGGGACAGGATCGAAAAACTGTTTTTT. Its translation is CASSPRDRIEKLFF.

The chain recombines TRBV5-1 with TRBJ2-3, with 10 bases fitting TRBD2. Germline V gene sequence: CDR1 SGHRS, CDR2 YFSETQ. V was pared by 4 bases and J by 0 bases, with 5 bases of the junction left unmatched. The CDR3 totals 16 residues. The CDR3 loop is CASSPGTSDSTDTQYF. The CDR3 DNA reads as TGCGCCAGCAGCCCGGGGACTAGCGACAGCACAGATACGCAGTATTTT.